These 14 T cell receptor beta chains originate from one sample sequenced in a study of T cell responses to AZD1222 COVID-19 vaccine (dated by TCRdb to the early 2020s). In light of the paper, this sample's time point label describes: baseline before first vaccination. The library was built by means of the immunoSEQ multiplex PCR assay. TCRdb took over this immuneACCESS table, retaining in-frame rearrangements with V and J assigned. Such tables are incomplete; in checked studies, under half of the missing clones stem from an unresolved V gene, and the remainder is unexplained. This sample has 90,000 to 110,000 clones in its table, and 82% of those were observed once. Around 5% of the sample belongs to the ten largest clones. Specimen: peripheral blood, collected on day 0 of AZD1222 vaccination. These receptors were taken from an adult in good health.

The chain recombines TRBV14 with TRBJ1-1; unclear D gene. CDR1 is SGHDN, CDR2 FVKESK, per germline. The CDR3 has 13 amino acids. Trimming stripped 4 bases from V and 6 bases from J, with 12 bases between. CDR3 DNA sequence: TGTGCCAGCAGCCGTACACTACTTTCTGAAGCTTTCTTT. As protein: CASSRTLLSEAFF.

This rearrangement joins TRBV27 to TRBJ1-2, with a tentative D call TRBD1 (5 bases). The CDR3 length is 14 residues. Trimming left V 4 bases short and J 8 bases short, with 17 bases between. Germline V lookup: CDR1 MNHEY, CDR2 SMNVEV (reference sequence). The CDR3: CASSYGAGREGYTF. The DNA for the CDR3 is TGTGCCAGCAGTTACGGCGCGGGGCGCGAGGGCTACACCTTC.

The genes are TRBV10-3 and TRBJ1-6; TRBD1 matches at 7 bases. CDR3 size: 13 residues. V lost 6 bases to trimming and J lost 10 bases; unmatched junction nucleotides: 6. In germline, CDR1 is ENHRY, CDR2 SYGVKD. DNA of the CDR3: TGTGCCATCAGAGAGGGGGCTGAGTCACCCCTCCACTTT. It specifies CAIREGAESPLHF.

This chain joins TRBV6-6 and TRBJ2-7, with 7 bases aligning to TRBD1. The CDR3 extends over 13 amino acids. Germline CDR1 and CDR2: MNHNY and SVGAGI (reference sequence). V dropped 5 bases and J dropped 3; count of bases not matched to a gene: 4. CDR3 region: CASSPPGGYEQYF. CDR3 sequence (DNA): TGTGCCAGCAGTCCTCCAGGGGGCTACGAGCAGTACTTC.

This chain uses TRBV11-2 with TRBJ2-7; 8 nucleotides agree with TRBD2. The ends lost 7 bases at V and 7 bases at J; junction bases unmatched: 12. This CDR3 has 14 residues. Germline V gene sequence: CDR1 SGHAT, CDR2 FQNNGV. The CDR3 here is CASTYGGVSGEQYF. The CDR3 DNA sequence: TGTGCCAGCACATACGGGGGGGTCTCAGGGGAGCAGTACTTC.

The rearrangement uses TRBV6-1 and TRBJ2-3, with TRBD2 matching over 13 bases. J was trimmed by 0 bases and V by 4 bases; bases with no gene match: 7. Germline values: CDR1 MNHNS, CDR2 SASEGT. CDR3 length: 18 residues. The CDR3 DNA reads TGTGCCAGCAGTGGGGGGACTAGCGGGGCCCTAAGCACAGATACGCAGTATTTT. This gives the protein CASSGGTSGALSTDTQYF.

The CDR3 spells CAWSGGQNTEAFF. CDR3 nucleotides: TGTGCCTGGAGTGGGGGACAGAACACTGAAGCTTTCTTT. The V call is TRBV30, the J call TRBJ1-1; TRBD1 is a possible D gene (6 bases). CDR3 length equals 13 residues. Germline loops: CDR1 GTSNPN, CDR2 SVGIG (reference sequence). V was shortened by 1 base and J by 1 base, with 7 bases between the two germline ends. The full variable domain, completed using reference TRBV30 and TRBJ1-1, is SQTIHQWPATLVQPVGSPLSLECTVEGTSNPNLYWYRQAAGRGLQLLFYSVGIGQISSEVPQNLSASRPQDRQFILSSKKLLLSDSGFYLCAWSGGQNTEAFFGQGTRLTVV.

The chain employs TRBV7-9 and TRBJ2-4; 7 positions agree with TRBD1. The CDR3 consists of 13 residues. Germline trimming cut 4 bases from V and 6 bases from J; bases unmatched to any gene: 3. Germline-derived CDR1 and CDR2 are SEHNR and FQNEAQ (reference sequence). For the CDR3, the DNA is TGTGCCAGCAGCTGGGGACAGCTAAACATTCAGTACTTC. As protein: CASSWGQLNIQYF.

The chain uses TRBV28 and TRBJ2-7; possibly TRBD1 for D (5 bases). V lost 5 bases, J lost 1 base, and 15 bases lay in between. CDR1 MDHEN and CDR2 SYDVKM come from the germline V gene. The length of the CDR3 is 15 residues. The CDR3 here is CASSEQVGASYEQYF. In DNA form, the CDR3 reads TGTGCCAGCAGTGAACAGGTAGGGGCATCCTACGAGCAGTACTTC.

This clone showed up just a few times. This chain connects TRBV4-1 to TRBJ2-7; D remains ambiguous. This CDR3 is built from 13 residues. Trimming took off 3 bases at V and 2 bases at J, with 8 bases between the two ends. CDR1 is MGHRA, CDR2 YSYEKL, per germline. CDR3 DNA: TGCGCCAGCAGCCATGTTCCCCCCTACGAGCAGTACTTC. This translates into CASSHVPPYEQYF.

The genes are TRBV6-5 and TRBJ2-5, with D tentatively TRBD1 (6 bases). Germline V gives CDR1 MNHEY, CDR2 SVGAGI. This CDR3 region has 13 residues. Trimming shortened V by 6 bases and J by 5 bases, and 13 bases separated the two germline ends. For the CDR3, the DNA is TGTGCCAGCAGCCCCCCAGGGGCGGAGACCCAGTACTTC. Protein: CASSPPGAETQYF.

This clone was observed a handful of times. The V gene is TRBV6-1, the J gene TRBJ1-2; D is possibly TRBD1 (5 bases). Germline CDR1 is MNHNS and CDR2 is SASEGT. Trimming removed 7 bases at V and 8 bases at J, with 14 bases between. The CDR3 contains 12 residues. CDR3 sequence (DNA): TGTGCCAGCATGGGGTCGGGGGGAGGCTACACCTTC. Its translation: CASMGSGGGYTF.

This clone turned up a few times. V usage is TRBV6-2 or TRBV6-3 and J usage is TRBJ1-5, with D uncertain. CDR3 size: 13 residues. CDR1 and CDR2 from the germline V gene are MNHEY and SVGEGT. Trimming left V 2 bases short and J 6 bases short, with 8 bases between. CDR3 DNA: TGTGCCAGCAGTTACCGGGCAGGTCAGCCCCAGCATTTT. Translation gives CASSYRAGQPQHF.

The chain recombines TRBV18 with TRBJ2-1; TRBD2 might be the D (5 bases). CDR3 length equals 13 residues. Germline V gives CDR1 KGHSH, CDR2 LQKENI. V lost 2 bases to trimming and J lost 16 bases, with 18 bases between them. The CDR3 sequence is CASSPEAAGITFF. The CDR3 region has the DNA TGTGCCAGCTCACCAGAGGCGGCGGGTATAACATTCTTC.